The next 20 T cell receptor beta chains were all read from a single sample in a study of CD8 T cells in ankylosing spondylitis. A single record per CDR3 protein comes from TCRdb applying MiXCR to the 5' RACE reads. Of around 210,000 distinct CDR3 sequences listed, 8% to 9% are singletons. Source material: blood, either unsorted or a sorted T cell fraction (not recorded which). All receptors come from a female donor with ankylosing spondylitis or in good health (not recorded which).

This clonotype has at least ten counts. The chain links TRBV10-3 to TRBJ2-5, with 7 bases identical to TRBD2. Unmatched junction bases numbered 9, after V lost 3 bases and J lost 5 bases. In germline, CDR1 is ENHRY, CDR2 SYGVKD. The CDR3 loop spans 15 amino acids. CDR3 in amino acids: CAISDRGRGGETQYF. The CDR3 DNA reads TGTGCCATCAGTGATAGAGGGAGGGGCGGGGAGACCCAGTACTTC.

This clonotype was found many times. The chain employs TRBV9 and TRBJ2-2; TRBD2 matches 10 bases. The ends lost 4 bases at V and 7 bases at J; junction bases unmatched: 4. CDR1 SGDLS and CDR2 YYNGEE come from the germline V gene. The CDR3 covers 14 residues. The CDR3 region has the DNA TGTGCCAGCAGCATGGGACTAGCGAGCGGGGAGCTGTTTTTT. Translating it yields CASSMGLASGELFF.

This clonotype was counted at least ten times. The rearrangement joins TRBV29-1 to TRBJ1-1, with a weak D call TRBD1 (5 bases). Per germline, CDR1 SQVTM and CDR2 ANQGSEA. Trimming took 4 bases from V and 0 from J, leaving 9 bases between them. CDR3 length: 13 amino acids. The CDR3 here is CSVVGTVNTEAFF. CDR3 in DNA: TGCAGCGTTGTTGGGACGGTGAACACTGAAGCTTTCTTT.

This clonotype appeared many times. One end of the junction is discordant with germline, which a read error may explain. This chain links TRBV2 with TRBJ2-5; 13 bases are a match to TRBD2. CDR1 is SNHLY, CDR2 FYNNEI, per germline. The CDR3 has 18 amino acids. The DNA for the CDR3 is TGTGCCAGCAGTCAAGCCGGGACTAGCGGGACCTCCCTTGGGACCCAGTACTTC. Its protein is CASSQAGTSGTSLGTQYF. Supplemented by reference TRBV2 and TRBJ2-5, the full variable domain reads EPEVTQTPSHQVTQMGQEVILRCVPISNHLYFYWYRQILGQKVEFLVSFYNNEISEKSEIFDDQFSVERPDGSNFTLKIRSTKLEDSAMYFCASSQAGTSGTSLGTQYFGPGTRLLVL.

A note on this clonotype: Possible read error: a much larger clone is one base away. The chain carries TRBV14 and TRBJ2-5, with unresolved D. Germline V lookup: CDR1 SGHDN, CDR2 FVKESK. The CDR3 consists of 14 residues. The CDR3 sequence is CAGSQRSRLGTQYF. Here the CDR3 DNA reads TGTGCCGGCAGCCAAAGGTCCCGACTGGGGACCCAGTACTTC.

This clonotype was seen many times. V is TRBV6-5 and J is TRBJ1-1; tentative D call: TRBD1 (5 bases). In germline, CDR1 is MNHEY, CDR2 SVGAGI. The ends were cut back, 1 base at V and 2 bases at J, with 11 bases in the middle. The CDR3 consists of 15 residues. CDR3 in amino acids: CASSYYPGVNTEAFF. CDR3 coding DNA: TGTGCCAGCAGTTACTACCCGGGGGTCAACACTGAAGCTTTCTTT.

This clonotype was seen ten or more times. The chain is built from TRBV6-1 and TRBJ2-3, with 11 bases identical to TRBD2. V lost 3 bases, J lost 4 bases, and 9 bases stayed unmatched. This CDR3 spans 17 amino acids. The V gene's germline CDR1 is MNHNS and CDR2 SASEGT. The CDR3: CASSEGRGLAASDTQYF. The DNA of the CDR3 is TGTGCCAGCAGTGAGGGGAGGGGACTAGCGGCCTCAGATACGCAGTATTTT.

A few counts support this clonotype. CDR3 amino acids: CASSPTSGLDTQYF. For the CDR3, the DNA is TGTGCCAGCAGCCCTACTAGCGGTTTGGATACGCAGTATTTT. The chain uses TRBV7-2 and TRBJ2-3; 8 nucleotides line up with TRBD2. The V gene's germline CDR1 is SGHTA and CDR2 FQGNSA. The CDR3 has 14 amino acids. Trimming cost V 5 bases and J 6 bases; bases outside gene matches: 7. Full variable domain (rest looked up from reference TRBV7-2 and TRBJ2-3): GAGVSQSPSNKVTEKGKDVELRCDPISGHTALYWYRQSLGQGLEFLIYFQGNSAPDKSGLPSDRFSAERTGGSVSTLTIQRTQQEDSAVYLCASSPTSGLDTQYFGPGTRLTVL.

The chain joins TRBV21-1 to TRBJ1-2; TRBD1 reflects the table's D call only, with no check against the DNA. TRBV21-1 is listed as a pseudogene. The CDR3 consists of 17 residues. The CDR3 DNA sequence: TGTGCCAGCAGCGGCATTGCAGGGGCAGTATTACACTATGGCTACACCTTC. Its protein product is CASSGIAGAVLHYGYTF.

This clonotype was counted at least ten times. The chain recombines TRBV12-3 or TRBV12-4 with TRBJ1-2; D remains ambiguous. V was clipped by 1 base and J by 2 bases, with 2 bases between them. The CDR3 loop spans 12 amino acids. DNA of the CDR3: TGTGCCAGCAGTTTAGACAACTATGGCTACACCTTC. Translated, it gives CASSLDNYGYTF.

In this sample, this clonotype turned up many times. The chain combines TRBV10-3 with TRBJ2-2; D ambiguous. Trimming left V 8 bases short and J 3 bases short, with 4 bases between. The CDR3 contains 11 residues. In germline, CDR1 is ENHRY, CDR2 SYGVKD. CDR3 in amino acids: CAISDTGELFF. In nucleotides, the CDR3 is TGTGCCATCTCTGACACCGGGGAGCTGTTTTTT.

This clonotype has at least ten counts. V and J are TRBV5-6 and TRBJ2-7; D not certain. With 0 bases removed from V and 3 bases from J, the gap between germline ends came to 7 bases. This CDR3 contains 13 residues. The germline V gene has CDR1 SGHDT and CDR2 YYEEEE. The DNA of the CDR3 is TGTGCCAGCAGCTTGGTGTTCAGCTACGAGCAGTACTTC. Its translation: CASSLVFSYEQYF.

This clonotype was counted only a few times. The chain couples TRBV7-6 to TRBJ2-1; weak D call: TRBD2 (6 bases). The germline gives CDR1 SGHVS, CDR2 FNYEAQ. The CDR3 contains 13 residues. Trimming removed 4 bases from V and 12 bases from J, with 16 bases in between. CDR3 coding DNA: TGTGCCAGCAGCTCCGGAGGGGCGGACTCGCAGTTCTTC. Protein sequence: CASSSGGADSQFF.

This clonotype was observed at least ten times. One junction end does not reproduce the germline sequence, and a read error may be involved. The chain links TRBV12-3 or TRBV12-4 to TRBJ2-7; perhaps D is TRBD1 or TRBD2 (5 bases each). The length of the CDR3 is 13 residues. The DNA of the CDR3 is TGTGCCAGCAGTTTTAGGCTTCAGGGACCCATCGGCTTC. Translated, it gives CASSFRLQGPIGF.

About this clonotype: One end of the junction varies from germline; a read error may be responsible. J is TRBJ2-1 and V is TRBV4-3; the D gene is possibly TRBD1 (5 bases). CDR1 LGHNA and CDR2 YSLEER come from the germline V gene. The CDR3 sequence is 12 residues long. The CDR3 reads CTSSQQRGEQFF. The CDR3 DNA follows: TGCACCAGCAGCCAACAAAGGGGTGAGCAGTTCTTC.

This clonotype was observed at least ten times. The chain combines TRBV4-2 with TRBJ2-7, with 14 bases identical to TRBD2. V shed 3 bases, J shed 5 bases, and the junction held 3 bases outside the gene matches. CDR3 length: 15 residues. CDR1 is LGHNA and CDR2 is YNFKEQ in the germline V gene. The CDR3 reads CASSQGLAGVHEQYF. As DNA, the CDR3 is TGTGCCAGCAGCCAGGGACTAGCGGGAGTCCACGAGCAGTACTTC.

V and J are TRBV7-2 and TRBJ2-7; 8 positions agree with TRBD1. Germline trimming cut 5 bases from V and 2 bases from J; bases unmatched to any gene: 8. The CDR3 has 15 amino acids. Germline CDR1 SGHTA, CDR2 FQGNSA. The CDR3, as DNA: TGTGCCAGCAGCCTCACAGGGGGTGCCCCCTACGAGCAGTACTTC. Encoded protein: CASSLTGGAPYEQYF.

This clonotype was observed once. This may arise from a read error, as a much more abundant clone is one base away. This chain joins TRBV12-5 and TRBJ1-2; D gene uncertain. This CDR3 has 18 residues. Per the germline V gene, CDR1 is LGHNT and CDR2 is FRNRAP. Written as DNA, the CDR3 is TGTGCTAGTGGTTTTCTCCCCGGGGAAGTCGAAAAGCTCTATGACTACACCTTC. Translating gives CASGFLPGEVEKLYDYTF.

This clonotype appeared many times. The rearrangement links TRBV4-3 to TRBJ2-1; 11 nucleotides line up with TRBD2. The CDR3 is 16 residues long. Germline-derived CDR1 and CDR2 are LGHNA and YSLEER. Trimming took 0 bases from V and 7 from J; bases not matched to a gene: 5. The CDR3 DNA reads as TGCGCCAGCAGCCAAGAGGGGACTAGCGGCCCTAATGAGCAGTTCTTC. As protein: CASSQEGTSGPNEQFF.

Many counts were recorded for this clonotype. The genes are TRBV4-3 and TRBJ1-1; D gene unclear. CDR1 is LGHNA, CDR2 YSLEER, per germline. The CDR3 consists of 18 residues. Trimming took 3 bases from V and 1 from J, leaving 21 bases between them. The CDR3 loop reads CASSQDFLLGAANTEAFF. CDR3 bases: TGCGCCAGCAGCCAGGACTTCCTCCTGGGAGCAGCGAACACTGAAGCTTTCTTT.